These 20 T cell receptor beta chains came from one sample sequenced in a study of T cell repertoires in ileal Crohn's disease. The table came from immunoSEQ multiplex PCR; TCRdb's copy has only in-frame clones and leaves some out. Found here are some 7,300 clones, 85% to 95% of them singletons; the top ten hold around 1.7%. Sequencing was done on a sample of ileal tissue. These receptors were obtained from an adult with Crohn's disease.

The chain combines TRBV18 with TRBJ1-1; the D gene is possibly TRBD1 (5 bases). This CDR3 comprises 17 residues. CDR1 KGHSH and CDR2 LQKENI come from the germline V gene. Trimming removed 6 bases at V and 0 bases at J, with 20 bases between. For the CDR3, the DNA is TGTGCCAGCTCCCCAGGTCCCATCGACAGACTGAACACTGAAGCTTTCTTT. Protein product: CASSPGPIDRLNTEAFF.

V gene TRBV7-8 combines with J gene TRBJ1-2, with unresolved D. V lost 4 bases and J 0 bases, leaving 12 bases between the germline ends. The CDR3 sequence is 15 residues long. The germline V gene has CDR1 SGHVS and CDR2 FQNEAQ. DNA for the CDR3: TGTGCCAGCAGCTCGCCCCAGGAAGCTAACTATGGCTACACCTTC. Encoded protein: CASSSPQEANYGYTF.

The rearrangement links TRBV10-3 to TRBJ2-1; 9 bases are a match to TRBD1. The CDR3 extends over 14 amino acids. Unmatched junction bases numbered 4, after V lost 5 bases and J lost 5 bases. Germline lookup yields CDR1 ENHRY and CDR2 SYGVKD. The CDR3 here is CAISRQGGDNEQFF. The CDR3 nucleotides read TGTGCCATCAGTAGACAGGGGGGAGACAATGAGCAGTTCTTC.

The CDR3 loop is CASSQSLGQGDYGYTF. CDR3 nucleotides: TGCGCCAGCAGTCAATCGTTAGGTCAGGGGGACTATGGCTACACCTTC. The chain carries TRBV23-1 and TRBJ1-2; TRBD1 matches 7 bases. Being an ORF, TRBV23-1 has a function that is uncertain. V gave up 0 bases and J gave up 3 bases; unmatched junction bases: 7. The CDR3 spans 16 residues.

This chain joins TRBV16 and TRBJ2-1; D is uncertain. V gave up 4 bases and J gave up 5 bases, with 3 bases separating them. The CDR3 sequence is 11 residues long. The germline CDR1 and CDR2 sequences are KGHSY and FQNENV. In DNA, the CDR3 is TGTGCCAGCAGCCCCAACAATGAGCAGTTCTTC. Translating gives CASSPNNEQFF.

J is TRBJ2-3 and V is TRBV9; 7 nucleotides match TRBD1. The CDR3 totals 15 residues. Germline CDR1 is SGDLS and CDR2 is YYNGEE. V gave up 3 bases and J gave up 1 base; unmatched junction bases: 5. This CDR3 is CASSATGVRTDTQYF. CDR3 sequence (DNA): TGTGCCAGCAGCGCCACAGGGGTACGCACAGATACGCAGTATTTT.

The chain employs TRBV5-5 and TRBJ1-1; D remains ambiguous. Germline CDR1 reads SGHKS; CDR2 reads YYEKEE (reference sequence). Trimming removed 2 bases at V and 0 bases at J, with 8 bases between. This CDR3 comprises 14 residues. The CDR3 DNA is TGTGCCAGCAGCTTAAACTTCATGAACACTGAAGCTTTCTTT. Protein product: CASSLNFMNTEAFF.

This clone was found once. The chain uses TRBV30 and TRBJ2-3; TRBD2 matches 7 bases. Per germline, CDR1 GTSNPN and CDR2 SVGIG (reference sequence). The V gene end was trimmed by 3 bases and the J gene end by 2 bases; junction bases not matched to a gene: 5. The CDR3 has 14 amino acids. The CDR3 DNA reads TGTGCCTGGAGACAGAGGGACTACACAGATACGCAGTATTTT. It specifies CAWRQRDYTDTQYF.

V is TRBV16 and J is TRBJ2-7; tentative D call: TRBD1 (6 bases). Germline CDR1 is KGHSY and CDR2 is FQNENV. The CDR3 is made up of 16 amino acids. Trimming shortened V by 2 bases and J by 3 bases, and 17 bases separated the two germline ends. For the CDR3, the DNA is TGTGCCAGCAGCCAAGCGTTCGCGAGCAGGGGCTACGAGCAGTACTTC. It translates to CASSQAFASRGYEQYF.

The chain couples TRBV5-1 to TRBJ2-5; the D gene is possibly TRBD1 (5 bases). Trimming cost V 0 bases and J 5 bases, with 11 bases left between them. This CDR3 is built from 14 residues. From germline, CDR1 is SGHRS and CDR2 YFSETQ. The DNA of the CDR3 is TGCGCCAGCAGCTTGGGGCCCCAGGGTGAGACCCAGTACTTC. Residues: CASSLGPQGETQYF. The variable domain in full, completed from reference TRBV5-1 and TRBJ2-5, reads KAGVTQTPRYLIKTRGQQVTLSCSPISGHRSVSWYQQTPGQGLQFLFEYFSETQRNKGNFPGRFSGRQFSNSRSEMNVSTLELGDSALYLCASSLGPQGETQYFGPGTRLLVL.

The chain recombines TRBV27 with TRBJ1-1; D unresolved. This CDR3 spans 14 amino acids. Germline V gene lookup returns CDR1 MNHEY and CDR2 SMNVEV (reference sequence). V shed 8 bases and J shed 2 bases, with 15 bases lying between them. CDR3 nucleotides: TGTGCCAGCCGACACGTATTGAGAAACACTGAAGCTTTCTTT. Translated: CASRHVLRNTEAFF.

The V gene is TRBV5-1, the J gene TRBJ2-5; 11 bases line up with TRBD2. The CDR3 runs 17 residues. The V segment lost 7 bases and the J segment 4 bases; nucleotides outside the gene matches: 15. Germline lookup yields CDR1 SGHRS and CDR2 YFSETQ. The CDR3 DNA follows: TGCGCCAGCGCCGCCGGGACTAGCGGAAGAGGGAGAGAGACCCAGTACTTC. It translates to CASAAGTSGRGRETQYF.

This clone was seen once. The chain uses TRBV6-5 and TRBJ2-7; TRBD1 is a possible D gene (6 bases). There are 13 residues in the CDR3. V lost 2 bases to trimming and J lost 2 bases, with 7 bases between them. Germline lookup yields CDR1 MNHEY and CDR2 SVGAGI. CDR3 loop: CASSYGQPYEQYF. CDR3 DNA sequence: TGTGCCAGCAGTTACGGACAGCCCTACGAGCAGTACTTC.

The V call is TRBV7-9, the J call TRBJ2-2; 8 bases fit TRBD1. Germline V gives CDR1 SEHNR, CDR2 FQNEAQ (reference sequence). Trimming removed 5 bases from V and 5 bases from J; junction bases left unmatched: 7. This CDR3 comprises 15 residues. The CDR3 bases are TGTGCCAGCAGCCCCGGGACAGGAGAAACCGGGGAGCTGTTTTTT. This codes for CASSPGTGETGELFF.

V is TRBV28 and J is TRBJ2-7; possible D gene TRBD1, 9 bases. Germline loops: CDR1 MDHEN, CDR2 SYDVKM. Trimming removed 10 bases from V and 4 bases from J, with 23 bases in between. The CDR3 has 15 amino acids. This CDR3 is CAISRGGQGSYEQYF. Here the CDR3 DNA reads TGTGCCATCTCACGGGGGGGACAGGGTTCGTACGAGCAGTACTTC.

The chain has TRBV18 and TRBJ2-2, with D possibly being TRBD2 (6 bases). Germline CDR1 reads KGHSH; CDR2 reads LQKENI. This CDR3 region has 16 residues. V was clipped by 0 bases and J by 0 bases, with 8 bases between them. CDR3 sequence: CASSPPGRANTGELFF. The CDR3, as DNA: TGTGCCAGCTCACCACCCGGGAGAGCGAACACCGGGGAGCTGTTTTTT.

This rearrangement joins TRBV30 to TRBJ2-2; the match to TRBD2 covers 7 bases. J gave up 10 bases and V 5 bases, and 16 bases lay outside the gene matches. From germline, CDR1 is GTSNPN and CDR2 SVGIG (reference sequence). This CDR3 comprises 15 residues. The CDR3, as DNA: TGTGCCTGGTCCCCGCTTTCTGGCGGGAGAGCGGAGCTGTTTTTT. Its protein is CAWSPLSGGRAELFF.

The gene calls are TRBV10-3 and TRBJ1-2, with TRBD1 matching over 8 bases. The CDR3 consists of 13 residues. Germline trimming cut 4 bases from V and 4 bases from J; bases unmatched to any gene: 2. Germline V lookup: CDR1 ENHRY, CDR2 SYGVKD. This CDR3 is CAISATGVYGYTF. As DNA, the CDR3 is TGTGCCATCAGTGCGACAGGGGTCTATGGCTACACCTTC.

This chain links TRBV9 with TRBJ2-1, with TRBD2 as a possible D gene (5 bases). This CDR3 comprises 15 residues. V lost 4 bases to trimming and J lost 4 bases, with 15 bases between them. Germline-derived CDR1 and CDR2 are SGDLS and YYNGEE. CDR3 region: CASSLSGDIYNEQFF. The CDR3 bases are TGTGCCAGCAGCCTCTCCGGGGATATTTACAATGAGCAGTTCTTC.

The V call is TRBV9, the J call TRBJ2-1, with 11 bases aligning to TRBD1. The CDR3 totals 16 residues. J was trimmed by 7 bases and V by 4 bases; bases with no gene match: 10. Germline V gene lookup returns CDR1 SGDLS and CDR2 YYNGEE. This CDR3 is CASSPRTGGAVNEQFF. The CDR3 DNA follows: TGTGCCAGCAGCCCTCGGACAGGGGGCGCCGTGAATGAGCAGTTCTTC.